Shown below are 9 T cell receptor beta chains from a single sample sequenced in a study of blood T cell repertoires in COVID-19. Here immunoSEQ multiplex PCR was the method, and the copy in TCRdb shows in-frame clones only, minus some. Among about 430,000 clones, over 75% were seen once, and the ten largest hold approximately 1.5%. Sequenced sample: PBMCs or T cells enriched from blood (not recorded which). The source of these receptors is a young woman who had been exposed to COVID-19.

CDR3 sequence reads: CASSLTGGNEQFF. CDR3 nucleotide sequence: TGCGCCAGCAGCTTGACAGGTGGGAATGAGCAGTTCTTC. The V gene is TRBV5-1, the J gene TRBJ2-1; D possibly corresponds to TRBD1 (5 bases). The CDR3 totals 13 residues. The ends were cut back, 1 base at V and 7 bases at J, with 9 bases in the middle. The germline V gene has CDR1 SGHRS and CDR2 YFSETQ.

The J gene is TRBJ2-7, the V gene TRBV3-1 (or the pseudogene TRBV3-2); possibly TRBD1 for D (5 bases). From germline, CDR1 is LGHDT and CDR2 YNNKEL (reference sequence). CDR3 size: 16 residues. V gave up 3 bases and J gave up 4 bases, with 19 bases separating them. CDR3: CASSHPTAPMGYEQYF. The CDR3 DNA reads as TGTGCCAGCAGCCACCCGACAGCTCCTATGGGATACGAGCAGTACTTC.

This rearrangement joins TRBV27 to TRBJ2-7; TRBD1 aligns across 9 bases. With V trimmed by 7 bases and J by 7 bases, 5 bases remained unmatched. Germline V lookup: CDR1 MNHEY, CDR2 SMNVEV (reference sequence). The CDR3 is 12 amino acids. DNA for the CDR3: TGTGCCAGCACCGGGACAGGGAGAGAGCAGTACTTC. Amino acids: CASTGTGREQYF.

This clone was seen more than once but under ten times. This chain connects TRBV6-2 or TRBV6-3 to TRBJ1-1, with 9 nucleotides matching TRBD1. The CDR3 has 16 amino acids. The V gene's germline CDR1 is MNHEY and CDR2 SVGEGT. Germline trimming cut 6 bases from V and 1 base from J; bases unmatched to any gene: 9. As DNA, the CDR3 is TGTGCCAGCAGCCCCTCCGGGACAGGGCCGAACACTGAAGCTTTCTTT. Protein: CASSPSGTGPNTEAFF.

V is TRBV4-1 and J is TRBJ2-1; D is possibly TRBD2 (5 bases). CDR3 length equals 17 residues. The V and J ends lost 3 bases and 0 bases respectively, with 15 bases between them. The germline V gene has CDR1 MGHRA and CDR2 YSYEKL. The CDR3 bases are TGCGCCAGCAGCCAGCTAGGGAGAGGGAGCTCCTACAATGAGCAGTTCTTC. Protein product: CASSQLGRGSSYNEQFF.

The genes are TRBV7-7 and TRBJ2-2; 9 bases match TRBD1. Germline CDR1 is SSHAT and CDR2 is FNYEAQ (reference sequence). The CDR3 contains 14 residues. The CDR3 DNA reads as TGTGCTACCGAGGGAACAGGGGGCGCCGGGGAGCTGTTTTTT. It specifies CATEGTGGAGELFF.

This clone was detected only a few times. The chain joins TRBV18 to TRBJ1-2; D unresolved. This CDR3 has 15 amino acids. CDR1 is KGHSH and CDR2 is LQKENI in the germline V gene. The V end lost 0 bases, the J end lost 0 bases, and 8 bases lay between the germline ends. The CDR3 region is CASSPPVGANYGYTF. The CDR3 nucleotides are TGTGCCAGCTCACCACCAGTGGGAGCTAACTATGGCTACACCTTC. The variable domain in full, completed from reference TRBV18 and TRBJ1-2, reads NAGVMQNPRHLVRRRGQEARLRCSPMKGHSHVYWYRQLPEEGLKFMVYLQKENIIDESGMPKERFSAEFPKEGPSILRIQQVVRGDSAAYFCASSPPVGANYGYTFGSGTRLTVV.

This clone was counted a few times. V and J are TRBV20-1 and TRBJ1-1; the D is unclear. V lost 5 bases and J 3 bases, leaving 7 bases between the germline ends. This CDR3 spans 11 amino acids. Germline V gene lookup returns CDR1 DFQATT and CDR2 SNEGSKA (reference sequence). In nucleotides, the CDR3 is TGCAGTGCTGCGATCGACACTGAAGCTTTCTTT. Translating it yields CSAAIDTEAFF.

This rearrangement joins TRBV3-1 (or the pseudogene TRBV3-2) to TRBJ1-1, with no clear D. The CDR3 has 15 residues. V was shortened by 2 bases and J by 6 bases, with 16 bases between the two germline ends. In germline, CDR1 is LGHDT, CDR2 YNNKEL (reference sequence). The DNA of the CDR3 is TGTGCCAGCAGCCAAAGTAATAGTATAGGAGCTGAAGCTTTCTTT. Amino acids: CASSQSNSIGAEAFF.